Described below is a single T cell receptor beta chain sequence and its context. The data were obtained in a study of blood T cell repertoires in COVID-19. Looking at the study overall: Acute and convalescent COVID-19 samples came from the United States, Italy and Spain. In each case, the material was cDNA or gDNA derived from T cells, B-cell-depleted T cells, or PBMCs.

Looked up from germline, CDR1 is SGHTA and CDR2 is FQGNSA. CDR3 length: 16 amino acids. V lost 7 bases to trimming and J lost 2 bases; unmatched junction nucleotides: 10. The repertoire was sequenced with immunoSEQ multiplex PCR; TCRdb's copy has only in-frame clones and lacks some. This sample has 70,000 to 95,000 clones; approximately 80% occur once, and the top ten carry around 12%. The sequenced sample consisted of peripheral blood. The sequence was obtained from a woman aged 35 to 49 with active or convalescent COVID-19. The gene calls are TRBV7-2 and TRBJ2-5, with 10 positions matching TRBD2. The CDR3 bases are TGTGCCAGCACCCAAAGCGGGAGGGGAGGGCAAGAGACCCAGTACTTC. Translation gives CASTQSGRGGQETQYF.